This TCR beta chain was recorded in a study of human CD8 memory T cell subsets. Regarding the study as a whole: The study sequenced T cell receptor beta chains alone. Diversity, measured as normalized Shannon-Wiener diversity, was similarly high in stem-like memory and precursor exhausted T cells. Effector memory cells did not share this.

On this clonotype: Its antigen is unknown.

PBMC were drawn from healthy donors' buffy coats. There are 14 residues in the CDR3. The germline CDR1 and CDR2 sequences are SGHRS and YFSETQ. Generation of TCR beta libraries used UMI-labeled 5' RACE. After re-calling the 5' RACE reads, TCRdb lists one entry per CDR3 protein, DNA absent. The sample totals some 10,000 distinct CDR3 sequences; its top ten clones hold about 8.7%. The rearrangement joins TRBV5-1 to TRBJ1-2; TCRdb gives TRBD1 as the D gene, but with no DNA this cannot be confirmed. The source material was CD8+ T cells from PBMCs. The TCR comes from a human donor in good health. The CDR3: CASSLAQGARGYTF.